What follows describes a single T cell receptor (beta chain). Trimming took 0 bases from V and 0 from J, leaving 7 bases between them. The CDR3 runs to 15 residues. Germline assignment: CDR1 SGHDT and CDR2 YYEEEE. This sample is part of a study of cytomegalovirus exposure and HLA in healthy donors. The PCR had 60 Vbeta and 13 Jbeta primers. Source study methods: About 11 million of the roughly 77 million unique TCR beta chains counted in a later analysis were shared. The protocol was immunoSEQ multiplex PCR, while the TCRdb copy is restricted to in-frame clones and leaves out a portion. V, J and clone size are those of that table, while D and trimming were read from the DNA. In the table there are some 110,000 clones, less than 80% of which are singletons.

Source material: PBMCs. The clonotype comes from a woman between 50 and 59 years old in good health and CMV-seropositive. V is TRBV5-6 and J is TRBJ2-1, with TRBD2 as a possible D gene (5 bases). The CDR3 bases are TGTGCCAGCAGCTTGGGAGGGTCCTCCTACAATGAGCAGTTCTTC. This gives the protein CASSLGGSSYNEQFF.